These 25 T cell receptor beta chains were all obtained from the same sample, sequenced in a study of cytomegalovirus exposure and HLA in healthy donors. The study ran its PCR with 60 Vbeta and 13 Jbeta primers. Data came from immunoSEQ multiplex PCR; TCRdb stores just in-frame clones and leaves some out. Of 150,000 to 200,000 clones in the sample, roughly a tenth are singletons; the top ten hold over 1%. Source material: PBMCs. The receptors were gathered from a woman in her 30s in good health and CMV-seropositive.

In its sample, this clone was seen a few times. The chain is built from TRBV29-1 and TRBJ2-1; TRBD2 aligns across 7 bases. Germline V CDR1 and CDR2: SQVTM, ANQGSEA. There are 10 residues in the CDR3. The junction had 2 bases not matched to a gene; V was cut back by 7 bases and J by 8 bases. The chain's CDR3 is CSGREHEQFF. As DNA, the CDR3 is TGCAGCGGGCGGGAGCATGAGCAGTTCTTC.

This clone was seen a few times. The CDR3 DNA reads TGTGCCAGCAGTGTTAACAGTATAGGCTACACCTTC. The encoded protein is CASSVNSIGYTF. The chain employs TRBV2 and TRBJ1-2, with D uncertain. From germline, CDR1 is SNHLY and CDR2 FYNNEI. This CDR3 is built from 12 residues. V was cut by 4 bases and J by 8 bases, with 11 bases left in between.

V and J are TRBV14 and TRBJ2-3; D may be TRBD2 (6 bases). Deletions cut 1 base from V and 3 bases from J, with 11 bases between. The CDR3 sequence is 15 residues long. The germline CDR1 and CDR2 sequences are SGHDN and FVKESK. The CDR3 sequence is CASSQVGGLTDTQYF. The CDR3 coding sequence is TGTGCCAGCAGCCAAGTAGGAGGGCTAACAGATACGCAGTATTTT.

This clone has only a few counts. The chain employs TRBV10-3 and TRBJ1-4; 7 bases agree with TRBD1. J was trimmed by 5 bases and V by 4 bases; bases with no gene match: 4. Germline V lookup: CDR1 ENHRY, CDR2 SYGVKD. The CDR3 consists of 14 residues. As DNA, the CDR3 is TGTGCCATCAGTGGGGGACAGTCGAATGAAAAACTGTTTTTT. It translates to CAISGGQSNEKLFF.

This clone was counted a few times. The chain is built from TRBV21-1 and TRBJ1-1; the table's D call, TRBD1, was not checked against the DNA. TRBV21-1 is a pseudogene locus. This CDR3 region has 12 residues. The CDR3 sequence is CAEGQGNTEAFF. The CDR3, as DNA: TGTGCCGAGGGACAGGGGAACACTGAAGCTTTCTTT.

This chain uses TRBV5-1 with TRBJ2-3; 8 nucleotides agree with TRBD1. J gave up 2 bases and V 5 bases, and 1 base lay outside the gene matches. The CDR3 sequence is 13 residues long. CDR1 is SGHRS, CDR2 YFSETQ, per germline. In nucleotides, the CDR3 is TGCGCCAGCAGGGGACAGGACACAGATACGCAGTATTTT. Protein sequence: CASRGQDTDTQYF.

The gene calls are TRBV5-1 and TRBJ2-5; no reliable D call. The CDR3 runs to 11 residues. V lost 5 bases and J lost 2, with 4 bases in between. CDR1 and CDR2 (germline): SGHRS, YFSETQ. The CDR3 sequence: CASSQQETQYF. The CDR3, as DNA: TGCGCCAGCAGTCAGCAAGAGACCCAGTACTTC.

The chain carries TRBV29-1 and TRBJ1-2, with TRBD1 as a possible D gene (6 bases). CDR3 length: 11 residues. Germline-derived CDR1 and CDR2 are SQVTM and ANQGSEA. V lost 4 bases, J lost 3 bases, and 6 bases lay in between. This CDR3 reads CSVAGDYGYTF. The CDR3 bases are TGCAGCGTTGCAGGGGACTATGGCTACACCTTC. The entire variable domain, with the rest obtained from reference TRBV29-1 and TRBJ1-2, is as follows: SAVISQKPSRDICQRGTSLTIQCQVDSQVTMMFWYRQQPGQSLTLIATANQGSEATYESGFVIDKFPISRPNLTFSTLTVSNMSPEDSSIYLCSVAGDYGYTFGSGTRLTVV.

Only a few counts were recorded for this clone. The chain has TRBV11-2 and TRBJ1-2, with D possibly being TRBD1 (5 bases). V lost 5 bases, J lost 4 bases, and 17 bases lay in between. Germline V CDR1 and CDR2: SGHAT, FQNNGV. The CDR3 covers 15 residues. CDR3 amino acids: CASSPSQGDIYGYTF. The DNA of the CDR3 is TGTGCCAGCAGCCCCTCCCAGGGTGATATCTATGGCTACACCTTC.

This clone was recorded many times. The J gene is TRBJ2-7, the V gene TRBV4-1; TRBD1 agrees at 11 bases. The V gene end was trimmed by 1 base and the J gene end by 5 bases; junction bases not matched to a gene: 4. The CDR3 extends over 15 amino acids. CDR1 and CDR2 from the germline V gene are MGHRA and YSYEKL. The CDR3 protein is CASSQGTGGPHEQYF. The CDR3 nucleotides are TGCGCCAGCAGCCAAGGGACAGGGGGCCCCCACGAGCAGTACTTC.

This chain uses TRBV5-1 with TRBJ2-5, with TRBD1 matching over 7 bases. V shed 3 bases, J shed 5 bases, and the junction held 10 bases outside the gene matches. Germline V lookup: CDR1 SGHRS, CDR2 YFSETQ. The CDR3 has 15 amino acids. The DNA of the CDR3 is TGCGCCAGCAGCTCCGGGACAGCGTTAGAGGAGACCCAGTACTTC. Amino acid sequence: CASSSGTALEETQYF.

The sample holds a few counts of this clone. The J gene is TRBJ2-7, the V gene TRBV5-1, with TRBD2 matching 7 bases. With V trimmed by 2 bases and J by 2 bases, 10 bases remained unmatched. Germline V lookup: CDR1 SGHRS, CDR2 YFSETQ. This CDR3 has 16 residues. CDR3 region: CASSFKRETVAYEQYF. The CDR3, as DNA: TGCGCCAGCAGCTTCAAGCGGGAAACAGTGGCCTACGAGCAGTACTTC.

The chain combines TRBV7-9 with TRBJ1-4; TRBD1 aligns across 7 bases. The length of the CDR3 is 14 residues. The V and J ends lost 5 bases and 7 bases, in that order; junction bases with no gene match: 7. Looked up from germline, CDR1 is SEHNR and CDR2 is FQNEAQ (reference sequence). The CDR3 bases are TGTGCCAGCAGCCTAACAGGGGAGAGTGAAAAACTGTTTTTT. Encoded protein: CASSLTGESEKLFF.

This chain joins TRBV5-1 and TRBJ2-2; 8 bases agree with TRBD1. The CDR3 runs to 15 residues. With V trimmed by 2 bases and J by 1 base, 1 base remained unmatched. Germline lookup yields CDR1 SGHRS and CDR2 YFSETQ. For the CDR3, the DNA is TGCGCCAGCAGCTTAGGACAGGGGAACACCGGGGAGCTGTTTTTT. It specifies CASSLGQGNTGELFF.

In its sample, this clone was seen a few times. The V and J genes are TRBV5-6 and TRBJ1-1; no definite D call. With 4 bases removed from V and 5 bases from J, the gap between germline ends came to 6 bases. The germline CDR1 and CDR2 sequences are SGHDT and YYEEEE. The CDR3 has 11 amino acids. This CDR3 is CASSIGTEAFF. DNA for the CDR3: TGTGCCAGCAGCATCGGGACTGAAGCTTTCTTT.

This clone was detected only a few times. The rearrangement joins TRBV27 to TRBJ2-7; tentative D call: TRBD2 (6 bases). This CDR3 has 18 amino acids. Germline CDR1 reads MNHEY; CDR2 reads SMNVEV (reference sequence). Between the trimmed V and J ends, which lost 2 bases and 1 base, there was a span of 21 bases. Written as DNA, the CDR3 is TGTGCCAGCAGTTTACGGGCTGGGCCTAGCGTTTCATCCTACGAGCAGTACTTC. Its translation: CASSLRAGPSVSSYEQYF.

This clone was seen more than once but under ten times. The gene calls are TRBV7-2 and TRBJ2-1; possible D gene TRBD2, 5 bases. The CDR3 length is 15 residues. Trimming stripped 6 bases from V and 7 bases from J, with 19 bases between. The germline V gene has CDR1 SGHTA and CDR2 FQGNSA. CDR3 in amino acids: CASSRPGLAFNEQFF. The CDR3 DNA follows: TGTGCCAGCAGTAGACCCGGCCTAGCTTTTAATGAGCAGTTCTTC.

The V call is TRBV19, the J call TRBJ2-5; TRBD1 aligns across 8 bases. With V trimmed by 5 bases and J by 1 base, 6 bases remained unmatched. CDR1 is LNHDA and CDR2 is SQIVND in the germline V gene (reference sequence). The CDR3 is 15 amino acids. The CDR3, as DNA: TGTGCCAGTAGTCAATGGGGGACAGGCCAAGAGACCCAGTACTTC. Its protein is CASSQWGTGQETQYF.

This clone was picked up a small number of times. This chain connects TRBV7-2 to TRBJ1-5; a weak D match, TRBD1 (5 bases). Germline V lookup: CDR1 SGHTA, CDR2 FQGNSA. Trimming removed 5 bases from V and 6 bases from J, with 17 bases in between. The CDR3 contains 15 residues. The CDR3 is CASSPRGGVGQPQHF. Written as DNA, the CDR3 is TGTGCCAGCAGCCCGCGCGGGGGGGTAGGTCAGCCCCAGCATTTT. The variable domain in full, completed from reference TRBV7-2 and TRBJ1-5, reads GAGVSQSPSNKVTEKGKDVELRCDPISGHTALYWYRQSLGQGLEFLIYFQGNSAPDKSGLPSDRFSAERTGGSVSTLTIQRTQQEDSAVYLCASSPRGGVGQPQHFGDGTRLSIL.

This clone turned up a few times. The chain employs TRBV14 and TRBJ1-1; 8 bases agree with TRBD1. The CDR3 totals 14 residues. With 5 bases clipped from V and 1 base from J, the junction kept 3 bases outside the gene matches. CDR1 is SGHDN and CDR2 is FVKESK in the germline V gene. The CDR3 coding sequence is TGTGCCAGCAGCTCTCAGGGGGCGAACACTGAAGCTTTCTTT. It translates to CASSSQGANTEAFF.

CDR3 sequence (DNA): TGTGCCAGCACCGGACCGGGACAGGGGAGCTACGAGCAGTACTTC. It specifies CASTGPGQGSYEQYF. The chain employs TRBV6-5 and TRBJ2-7, with 10 positions matching TRBD1. CDR1 MNHEY and CDR2 SVGAGI come from the germline V gene. The CDR3 spans 15 residues. V shed 7 bases and J 3 bases; nucleotides not matched to a gene: 9.

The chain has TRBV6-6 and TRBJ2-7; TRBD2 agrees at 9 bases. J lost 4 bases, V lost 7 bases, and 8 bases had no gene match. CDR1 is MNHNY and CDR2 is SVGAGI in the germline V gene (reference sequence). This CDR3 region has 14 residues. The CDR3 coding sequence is TGTGCCAGCATGTATACTAGCGGGTCGTACGAGCAGTACTTC. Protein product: CASMYTSGSYEQYF.

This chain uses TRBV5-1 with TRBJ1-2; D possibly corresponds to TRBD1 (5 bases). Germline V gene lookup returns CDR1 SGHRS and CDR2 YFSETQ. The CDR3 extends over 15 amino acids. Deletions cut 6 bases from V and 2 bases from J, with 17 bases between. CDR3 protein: CASTYRTSLNYGYTF. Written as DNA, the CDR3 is TGCGCCAGCACCTACCGGACATCGTTAAACTATGGCTACACCTTC.

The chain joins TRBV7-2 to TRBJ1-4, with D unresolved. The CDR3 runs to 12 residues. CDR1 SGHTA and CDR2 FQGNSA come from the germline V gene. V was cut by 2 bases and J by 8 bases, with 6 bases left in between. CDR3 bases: TGTGCCAGCAGCTTAAACAGAGAAAAACTGTTTTTT. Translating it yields CASSLNREKLFF.

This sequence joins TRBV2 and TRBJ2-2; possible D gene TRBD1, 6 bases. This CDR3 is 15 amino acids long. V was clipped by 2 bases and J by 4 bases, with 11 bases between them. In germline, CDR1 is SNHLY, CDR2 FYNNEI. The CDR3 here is CASSELGGVTGELFF. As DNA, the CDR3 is TGTGCCAGCAGTGAATTAGGGGGAGTCACCGGGGAGCTGTTTTTT.